The 6 T cell receptor beta chains reported below all come from one sample, sequenced in a study of cytomegalovirus exposure and HLA in healthy donors. In the PCR, 60 Vbeta and 13 Jbeta primers were used. TCRdb's table, derived via immunoSEQ multiplex PCR, lists solely in-frame clones and lacks some. The table shows around 92,000 clones, with over 60% occurring only once. What was sequenced was PBMCs. The receptor source for this set is a human donor in good health.

The chain is built from TRBV6-6 and TRBJ2-7; perhaps TRBD1 as D (6 bases). The CDR3 is 15 amino acids. The V end was cut by 0 bases, the J end by 0 bases, with 9 bases between. Germline V gene lookup returns CDR1 MNHNY and CDR2 SVGAGI (reference sequence). The CDR3 sequence: CASSYSQGSSYEQYF. As DNA, the CDR3 is TGTGCCAGCAGTTACTCCCAGGGGAGCTCCTACGAGCAGTACTTC.

The chain has TRBV5-4 and TRBJ2-1; the match to TRBD1 covers 9 bases. From germline, CDR1 is SGHNT and CDR2 YYREEE (reference sequence). V trimming: 4 bases; J trimming: 2 bases; junction bases outside the gene matches: 4. The CDR3 totals 15 residues. The CDR3 is CASSQQGAPYNEQFF. CDR3 coding DNA: TGTGCCAGCAGCCAACAGGGGGCCCCCTACAATGAGCAGTTCTTC.

The CDR3 here is CASSRRDSNQPQHF. The CDR3 DNA is TGTGCCAGTAGTCGCCGGGATAGCAATCAGCCCCAGCATTTT. V gene TRBV19 combines with J gene TRBJ1-5, with D hard to call. CDR3 length equals 14 residues. V lost 5 bases, J lost 0 bases, and 8 bases lay in between. Germline assignment: CDR1 LNHDA and CDR2 SQIVND (reference sequence).

This chain connects TRBV5-1 to TRBJ2-1, with 10 bases identical to TRBD1. The CDR3 loop spans 14 amino acids. Germline loops: CDR1 SGHRS, CDR2 YFSETQ. Unmatched junction bases numbered 4, after V lost 0 bases and J lost 10 bases. CDR3 amino acids: CASSLGQGAQEQFF. In DNA, the CDR3 is TGCGCCAGCAGCTTGGGACAGGGGGCGCAGGAGCAGTTCTTC. The full variable domain, its missing parts supplied by reference TRBV5-1 and TRBJ2-1, is KAGVTQTPRYLIKTRGQQVTLSCSPISGHRSVSWYQQTPGQGLQFLFEYFSETQRNKGNFPGRFSGRQFSNSRSEMNVSTLELGDSALYLCASSLGQGAQEQFFGPGTRLTVL.

The V call is TRBV6-5, the J call TRBJ1-1; D not certain. Germline V gene lookup returns CDR1 MNHEY and CDR2 SVGAGI. The CDR3 runs 15 residues. Trimming took off 2 bases at V and 2 bases at J, with 12 bases between the two ends. The chain's CDR3 is CASSYAMGVNTEAFF. For the CDR3, the DNA is TGTGCCAGCAGTTACGCCATGGGAGTAAACACTGAAGCTTTCTTT.

The genes are TRBV6-5 and TRBJ1-5; D possibly corresponds to TRBD1 (5 bases). This CDR3 region has 15 residues. V dropped 2 bases and J dropped 1 base, with 9 bases sitting between them. Germline V lookup: CDR1 MNHEY, CDR2 SVGAGI. The CDR3, as DNA: TGTGCCAGCAGTTACAAGGCAGGGAGCAATCAGCCCCAGCATTTT. It encodes CASSYKAGSNQPQHF.